The clone carrying this TCR beta chain was picked up a small number of times. Its antigen remains unidentified. This CDR3 spans 13 amino acids. The germline V gene has CDR1 MDHEN and CDR2 SYDVKM. Trimming removed 7 bases at V and 1 base at J, with 10 bases between. The sample is drawn from a study of beta chain features in type 1 diabetes. In the study overall: The samples had 100 million to 140 million sorted cells examined in all. Overall study results and limits: Although PCR might favor shorter templates, it would do so equally in patients and controls. Insertions at VDJ junctions were less frequent in type 1 diabetes patients. These patients also deleted more nucleotides at the same junctions. A moderate, significant TCRB CDR3 shortening appeared in type 1 diabetes across four CD4+ subsets.

What was sequenced were expressed TCRB transcripts, since all of the isolated RNA had been reverse transcribed. Assay used: immunoSEQ multiplex PCR; TCRdb lists only in-frame clones, some missing. The data show under 400,000 clones, with 10% to 15% seen just once and approximately 0.011% held by the top ten. This sequence originates from a woman under 30 with type 1 diabetes. The V gene is TRBV28, the J gene TRBJ2-5, with D maybe TRBD1 (5 bases). What was sequenced was naive CD4+ T cells from blood. CDR3 in amino acids: CASKGQPQETQYF. CDR3 coding DNA: TGTGCCAGCAAGGGGCAGCCCCAAGAGACCCAGTACTTC.